Described below is a single T cell receptor beta chain sequence and its context. Its antigen is currently not known. No qualities accompany the bases; no much larger clone lies one base away. This sample is part of a study of shared clonotypes between healthy human individuals (dated by TCRdb to about 2020). Background for the entire study: A couple of women and three men aged 18 to 49 years were included in the cohort. For each donor, three plates each were used for CD4 naive and CD4 memory, two plates were used for CD8 naive, and one plate was used for CD8 memory. To estimate repertoire size and how much clonotypes are shared between individuals, the study performed deep sequencing of blood TCR repertoires from about five healthy adults. Different laboratories and diverse techniques were used to prepare libraries and sequence TCR repertoires, to increase sequencing depth and limit assay-specific biases. Per donor, leukapheresis produced somewhere between about 0.94 and 9 billion PBMCs. Study-wide findings and limitations: Naive subsets generally had larger estimated clonotype richness than memory subsets did. When a handful of donors were compared, the shared fraction of clonotypes was roughly 4.8% for naive CD4, roughly 3.4% for naive CD8, 2% to 2.5% for memory CD4, and 0.4% for memory CD8. Compared with non-shared clonotypes, the clonotypes found in all four sorted-subset donors had higher generation probabilities. Pairwise subsampling indicated that sequencing depth was expected to affect the degree of clonotype sharing among donors. Sampling was limited to blood, and TCR repertoires in tissue likely differ from TCR repertoires in blood. Because the study included only a small number of donors, the genetic and exposure-history diversity represented was limited. Incomplete sequencing was indicated by rarefaction of sorted-subset datasets, despite the large sequencing depth.

Using the deep immunoSEQ assay, TCR CDR3 regions were amplified from genomic DNA by multiplex PCR. Genomic DNA extracted from each cell subset was distributed evenly over all wells of several immunoSEQ 96-well plates, and each plate served as one replicate. For sorted subsets, about 220 ng of genomic DNA, equivalent to 25,000 to 35,000 T cell genomes, went into each replicate PCR. Purified libraries were quantified with a Qubit 3.0 fluorometer, sized on a Bioanalyzer 2100, and re-quantified with the KAPA Library Quantification kit. Each immunoSEQ 96-well plate was sequenced on its own single-read 150-cycle Illumina NextSeq 550 flow cell. Per the source publication's procedure: Because the immunoSEQ output included only junctional sequences and no quality scores, the filtering could not be the same as the filtering used for full-length reads. Sequences were annotated with PyIR, a Python wrapper for IgBLAST v1.9, using IMGT germline references to assign V/J genes and CDR3. Reads were filtered out if the reads had weak V/J assignments (E-value above 1e-6), no CDR3, stop codons, out-of-frame junctions, or ambiguous translated residues. V3J clonotypes were defined as sequences sharing an identical inferred V gene, J gene, and CDR3 amino acid sequence. To compute the percentage overlap between repertoires, the number of shared unique clonotypes was divided by the size of the smaller repertoire. Richness of each repertoire was evaluated using RTK rarefaction, the Chao1 estimator, and Recon v2.1 estimates of unobserved clonotypes. Generation probabilities were computed with OLGA for all TCRbeta clonotypes obtained by the gDNA method from several donors. As stored in TCRdb, this immuneACCESS dataset retains in-frame rearrangements with V and J assigned. A fraction of the clones does not appear; measured against another copy, unresolved V genes explain less than half of the discrepancy, and the remainder lacks a known reason. V and J calls plus clone size are reproduced from that table; the DNA served to infer D and trimming. The sample has around 2.1 million clones on record, about 92% of them singletons. More than 1.5% of the sample is held by the ten biggest clonotypes.

CD8 naive samples were obtained by positive selection for CCR7 among CD45RO-negative cells, yielding a CD45RA+CCR7+ population from which TemRA cells were excluded. Donors were healthy HIV-negative adults with no recently reported acute infections or vaccinations. Every donor was a Caucasian adult residing in Nashville, Tennessee, USA. Blood was obtained by leukapheresis, after which PBMCs were separated by Ficoll-Histopaque density gradient centrifugation and cryopreserved in liquid nitrogen vapor phase. Analytical flow cytometry was used to check the purity and quantity of each magnetically sorted T cell population. Each sorted fraction had its genomic DNA isolated and then quantified by UV absorbance on a Nanodrop 2000c. Trimming costs V 5 bases and J 4 bases, and their ends lie 17 bases apart. From the germline V gene (reference sequence), CDR1 is SEHNR and CDR2 is FQNEAQ. From the cysteine through the phenylalanine, the CDR3 covers 15 amino acids. The only DNA kept is the CDR3, 45 bases in frame from the first base.

The clonotype comes from a man younger than 35 in good health. Some clones in this sample may be carry-over from other donors' samples. Sequencing input: naive CD8+ T cells from PBMCs. Explained via the paper, the cell subset or site label denotes: CD45RA+CCR7+. The chain uses TRBV7-9 and TRBJ1-2; possibly the D gene is TRBD1, per 5 matching bases. The CDR3 sequence is CASSPAKGDGYGYTF. The DNA reads as follows: TGTGCCAGCAGCCCGGCAAAAGGGGACGGCTATGGCTACACCTTC.